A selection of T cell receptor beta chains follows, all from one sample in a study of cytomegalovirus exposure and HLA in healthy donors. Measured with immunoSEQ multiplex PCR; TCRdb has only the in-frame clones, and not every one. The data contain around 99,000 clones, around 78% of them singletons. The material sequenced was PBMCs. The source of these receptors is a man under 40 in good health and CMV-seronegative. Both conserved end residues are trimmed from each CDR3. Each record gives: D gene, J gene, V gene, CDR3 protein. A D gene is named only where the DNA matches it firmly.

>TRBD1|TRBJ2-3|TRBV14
ASSQDIGQGTDTQY
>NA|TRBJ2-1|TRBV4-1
ASSPQRAGYNEQF
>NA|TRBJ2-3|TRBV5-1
ASSLDRVTDTQY
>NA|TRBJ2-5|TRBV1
TSSPSEGGYQETQY
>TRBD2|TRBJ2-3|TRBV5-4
ASSLRREGGRTQY
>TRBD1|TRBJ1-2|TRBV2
ASSERGRGSVGGYT
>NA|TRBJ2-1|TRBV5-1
ASSLGGVGMDEQF
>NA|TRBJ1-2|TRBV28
ASSLYSVDYGYT
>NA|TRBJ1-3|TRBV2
ASSEGRAGNTIY
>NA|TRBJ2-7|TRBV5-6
ASSLDGLRGYEQY
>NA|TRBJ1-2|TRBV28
ASRPQGDYGYT
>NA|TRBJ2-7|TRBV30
AWNFGGGGYEQY
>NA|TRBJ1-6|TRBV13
ASSYLVGAESPLH
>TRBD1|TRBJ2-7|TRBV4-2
ASSHRPGQGLYEQY
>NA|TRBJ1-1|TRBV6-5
ASSPAAAYEAF
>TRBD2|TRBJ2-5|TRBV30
AWSLAGVEETQY
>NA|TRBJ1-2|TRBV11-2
ASSHGGTGYT
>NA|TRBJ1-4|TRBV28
ASSLLPGQGREKLF
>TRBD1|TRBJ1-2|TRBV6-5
ASRGQVVNYGYT
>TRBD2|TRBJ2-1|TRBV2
ASKQGLAHNEQF
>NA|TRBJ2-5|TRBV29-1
SVEISSQETQY
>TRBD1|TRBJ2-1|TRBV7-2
ASSSTGGRFNEQF
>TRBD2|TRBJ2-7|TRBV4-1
ASSPRTSGGSYEQY
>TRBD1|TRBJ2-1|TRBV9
ASSADRGLNEQF
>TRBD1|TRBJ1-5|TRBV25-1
ASSADRGPNQPQH
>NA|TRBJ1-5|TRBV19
ASSRQPNQPQH
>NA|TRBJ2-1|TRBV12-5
ASGFSPEGGFERF
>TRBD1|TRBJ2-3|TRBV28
ASSSGDRWLDTQY
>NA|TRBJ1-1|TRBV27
ASSLQGGYHRAF
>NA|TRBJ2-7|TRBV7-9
ASSLAGASLTSYEQY
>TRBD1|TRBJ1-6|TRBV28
ASDTAGGFLNSPLH